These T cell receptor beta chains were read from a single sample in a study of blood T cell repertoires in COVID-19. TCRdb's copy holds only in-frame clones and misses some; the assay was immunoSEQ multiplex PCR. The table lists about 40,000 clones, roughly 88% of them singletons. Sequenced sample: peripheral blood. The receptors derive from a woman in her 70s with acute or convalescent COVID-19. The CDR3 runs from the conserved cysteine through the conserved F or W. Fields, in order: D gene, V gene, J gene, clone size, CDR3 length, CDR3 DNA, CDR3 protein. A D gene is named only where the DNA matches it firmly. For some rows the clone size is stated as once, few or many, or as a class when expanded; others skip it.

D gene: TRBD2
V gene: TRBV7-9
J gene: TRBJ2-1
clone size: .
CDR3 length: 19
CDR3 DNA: TGTGCCAGCAGCTCAGCGGGACTAGCGGGAGGCCTACCGAACAATGAGCAGTTCTTC
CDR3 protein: CASSSAGLAGGLPNNEQFF

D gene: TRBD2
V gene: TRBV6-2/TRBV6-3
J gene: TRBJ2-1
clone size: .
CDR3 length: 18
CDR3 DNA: TGTGCCAGCAGTTACCAATATCGCGGGGGTACCACCTACAATGAGCAGTTCTTC
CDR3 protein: CASSYQYRGGTTYNEQFF

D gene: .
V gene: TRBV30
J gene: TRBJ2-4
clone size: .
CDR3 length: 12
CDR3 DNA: TGTGCCTGGGGCAGTTTAAGAAACATTCAGTACTTC
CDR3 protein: CAWGSLRNIQYF

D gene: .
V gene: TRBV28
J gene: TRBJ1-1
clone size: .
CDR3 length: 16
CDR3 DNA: TGTGCCAGCAGTTTTTCTACGACGGGGGGGAACACTGAAGCTTTCTTT
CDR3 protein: CASSFSTTGGNTEAFF

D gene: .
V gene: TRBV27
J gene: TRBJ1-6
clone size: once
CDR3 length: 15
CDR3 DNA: TGTGCCAGCAGCTCCCTGGCAGGGGTAAATTCACCCCTCCACTTT
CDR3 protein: CASSSLAGVNSPLHF

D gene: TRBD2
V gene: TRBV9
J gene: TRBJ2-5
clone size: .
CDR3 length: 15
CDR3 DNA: TGTGCCAGCAGCGTAGGACGGGAGGGTAGAGAGACCCAGTACTTC
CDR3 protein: CASSVGREGRETQYF

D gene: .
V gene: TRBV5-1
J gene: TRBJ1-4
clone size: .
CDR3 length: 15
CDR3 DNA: TGCGCCAGCAGCCCCCGGGGGGGCTCTAAGGAAAAACTGTTTTTT
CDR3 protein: CASSPRGGSKEKLFF

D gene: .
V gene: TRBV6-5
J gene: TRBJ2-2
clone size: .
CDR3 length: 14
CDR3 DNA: TGTGCCAGCATGGAGGGGCGGAACACCGGGGAGCTGTTTTTT
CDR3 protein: CASMEGRNTGELFF

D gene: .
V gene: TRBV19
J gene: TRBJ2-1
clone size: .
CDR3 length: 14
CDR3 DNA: TGTGCCAGTAGTTGGGACTGGGAATACAATGAGCAGTTCTTC
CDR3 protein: CASSWDWEYNEQFF

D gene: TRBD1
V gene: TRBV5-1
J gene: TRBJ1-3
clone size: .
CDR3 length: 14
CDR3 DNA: TGCGCCAGCAGCCTTGGGACAGGGAGAAACACCATATATTTT
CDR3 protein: CASSLGTGRNTIYF

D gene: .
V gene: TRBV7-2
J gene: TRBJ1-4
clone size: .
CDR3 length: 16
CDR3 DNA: TGTGCCAGCAGCTTAGGGTGGTGGCAGGGAAGTGAAAAACTGTTTTTT
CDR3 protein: CASSLGWWQGSEKLFF

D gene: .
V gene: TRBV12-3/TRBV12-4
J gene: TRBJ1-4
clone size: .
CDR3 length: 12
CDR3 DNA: TGTGCCAGCAGTCCAGTACGTGAAAAACTGTTTTTT
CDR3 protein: CASSPVREKLFF

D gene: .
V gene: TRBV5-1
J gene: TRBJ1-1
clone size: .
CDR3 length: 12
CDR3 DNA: TGCGCCAGCAGCTTGGCCGGCGGGAAAGCTTTCTTT
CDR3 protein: CASSLAGGKAFF

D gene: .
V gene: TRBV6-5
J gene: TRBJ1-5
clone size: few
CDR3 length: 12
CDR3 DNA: TGTGCCAGCAAGCTGGGAGATCAGCCCCAGCATTTT
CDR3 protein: CASKLGDQPQHF

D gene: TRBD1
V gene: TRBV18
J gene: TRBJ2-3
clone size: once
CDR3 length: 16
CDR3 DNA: TGTGCCAGCTCACCGCCGGGACAGGTTTCCACAGATACGCAGTATTTT
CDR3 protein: CASSPPGQVSTDTQYF

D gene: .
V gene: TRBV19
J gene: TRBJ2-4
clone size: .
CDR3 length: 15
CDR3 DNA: TGTGCCAGTAGTATCTCTATAACGAGGGTGGACATTCAGTACTTC
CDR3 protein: CASSISITRVDIQYF

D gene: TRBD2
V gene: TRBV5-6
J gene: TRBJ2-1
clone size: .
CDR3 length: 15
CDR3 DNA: TGTGCCAGCAGCTTGCGGGGGGGAAATAATCCTGAGCAGTTCTTC
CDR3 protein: CASSLRGGNNPEQFF

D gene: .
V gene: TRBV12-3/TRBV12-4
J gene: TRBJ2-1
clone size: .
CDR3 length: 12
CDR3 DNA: TGTGCCAGCAGTTTTTTTTTGAGTGAGCAGTTCTTC
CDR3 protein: CASSFFLSEQFF

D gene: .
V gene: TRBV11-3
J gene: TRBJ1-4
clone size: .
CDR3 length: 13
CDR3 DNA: TGTGCCAGCAGCCCTTCGACGGAGGAAAAACTGTTTTTT
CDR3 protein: CASSPSTEEKLFF

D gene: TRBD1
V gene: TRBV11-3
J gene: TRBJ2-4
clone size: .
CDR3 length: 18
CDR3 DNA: TGTGCCAGCAGCCCTCACCCGGGACAGCAACTAGCCAAAAACATTCAGTACTTC
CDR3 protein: CASSPHPGQQLAKNIQYF

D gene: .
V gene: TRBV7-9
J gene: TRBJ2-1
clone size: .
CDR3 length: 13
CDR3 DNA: TGTGCCAGCAGCCCATGGGGCCGGAATGAGCAGTTCTTC
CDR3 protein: CASSPWGRNEQFF

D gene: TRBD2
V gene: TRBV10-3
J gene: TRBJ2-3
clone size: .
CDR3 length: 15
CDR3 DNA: TGTGCCATCAGTGAGGCTAGCGGGAGTGTAGATACGCAGTATTTT
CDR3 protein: CAISEASGSVDTQYF

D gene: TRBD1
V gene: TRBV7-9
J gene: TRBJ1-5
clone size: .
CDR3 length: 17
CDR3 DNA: TGTGCCAGCAGCTCAGAAATGGGGACAGGGAGGGATCAGCCCCAGCATTTT
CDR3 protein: CASSSEMGTGRDQPQHF

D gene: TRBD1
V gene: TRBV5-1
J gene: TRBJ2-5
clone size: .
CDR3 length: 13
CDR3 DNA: TGCGCCAGCAGCCCGGGACAGCAAGAGACCCAGTACTTC
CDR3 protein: CASSPGQQETQYF

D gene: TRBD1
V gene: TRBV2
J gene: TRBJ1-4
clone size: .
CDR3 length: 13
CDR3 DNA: TGTGCCAGAGAGGACAGGGCTAATGAAAAACTGTTTTTT
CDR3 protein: CAREDRANEKLFF

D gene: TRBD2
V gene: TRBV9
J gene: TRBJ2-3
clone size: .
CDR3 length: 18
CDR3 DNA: TGTGCCAGCAGCGACCGAATAACTAGCGGGAGTGTGGTAGATACGCAGTATTTT
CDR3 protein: CASSDRITSGSVVDTQYF

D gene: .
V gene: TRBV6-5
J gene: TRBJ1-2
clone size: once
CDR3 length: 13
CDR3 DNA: TGTGCCAGCAGTTCGGGGTTTCCCTATGGCTACACCTTC
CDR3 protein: CASSSGFPYGYTF

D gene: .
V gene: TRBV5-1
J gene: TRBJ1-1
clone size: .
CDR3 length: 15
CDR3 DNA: TGCGCCAGCAGGGTGAACGCCGGGGGGAACACTGAAGCTTTCTTT
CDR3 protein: CASRVNAGGNTEAFF